What follows is one T cell receptor beta chain and its context. The target antigen is unknown. The data were taken from a study of post-analysis software for immune sequencing data. General observations from the study: Versus controls, multiple sclerosis patients showed significantly lower diversity (normalized Chao1). Controls had lower frequencies than patients of five or six TRBV segments, which included TRBV5-6, TRBV5-1 and TRBV20-1.

This CDR3 spans 12 amino acids. V was shortened by 8 bases and J by 4 bases, with 12 bases between the two germline ends. Germline V gene sequence: CDR1 DFQATT, CDR2 SNEGSKA (reference sequence). Unique molecular identifiers were built into the TCR beta cDNA libraries. Each sample of about 0.95 to 11 million input T cells yielded 500,000 or so cDNA molecules, so each molecule approximated one T cell. From the PCR reads, TCRdb called clonotypes with MiXCR, one entry per CDR3 protein. The sample shows hundreds of thousands of distinct CDR3 sequences, approximately 60% of them seen only once. The clonotype comes from a girl aged 2-10 years with multiple sclerosis. This sequence joins TRBV20-1 and TRBJ2-1; tentative D call: TRBD1 (7 bases). The specimen was blood. The DNA of the CDR3 is TGCAGTCCAGGGGGGCGGTACAATGAGCAGTTCTTC. This translates into CSPGGRYNEQFF.